Listed here is a single TCR beta chain. The protocol was immunoSEQ multiplex PCR, while the TCRdb copy is restricted to in-frame clones and leaves out a portion. The table includes under 850,000 clones, roughly 90% detected once. This sample is part of a study of shared T cell receptors in the human thymus. CDR1 and CDR2 (germline): LGHNA, YNFKEQ. The CDR3 spans 16 residues. The trim removed 4 bases at V and 3 bases at J, leaving 7 bases unmatched. These same records also appear under a second study, on human thymus T cells.

Sequencing input: thymocytes. The source is a boy under two years old with a congenital heart defect. The rearrangement uses TRBV4-2 and TRBJ2-1; the match to TRBD2 covers 9 bases. The CDR3 sequence: CASSRTSVRYYNEQFF. The CDR3 DNA sequence: TGTGCCAGCAGCCGGACTAGCGTTCGGTACTACAATGAGCAGTTCTTC.